This T cell receptor (beta chain) came from a study of blood T cell repertoires in COVID-19. The overall study: From the United States, Italy and Spain came samples of acute and convalescent COVID-19.

This clone was seen only a few times. The V gene lost 1 base and the J gene lost 10 bases, with 13 bases spanning the gap. The CDR3 runs to 13 residues. Germline CDR1 SGHDN, CDR2 FVKESK. Authors' data handling: Quantification of nucleated cells was approximated via reference gene primer amplification. Clones were read by immunoSEQ multiplex PCR, and TCRdb kept only the in-frame ones, dropping some. The V and J calls and clone size are taken from that table; D and trimming were inferred from the DNA. The data show about 190,000 clones, with about four fifths seen just once and 3.2% held by the top ten. Participants spanned ages about 18 to 100 years and resided in roughly 22 US areas. Two negative PCRs, clearance, or symptom resolution characterized the recovered Cohort 3 donors.

The chain has TRBV14 and TRBJ1-1; D gene unclear. The sequencing input was PBMCs or T cells enriched from blood (not recorded which). The TCR sequence derives from a young woman who had recovered from COVID-19. DNA of the CDR3: TGTGCCAGCAGCCAAGTCGCCACCGGAGGAGCTTTCTTT. It is translated as CASSQVATGGAFF.